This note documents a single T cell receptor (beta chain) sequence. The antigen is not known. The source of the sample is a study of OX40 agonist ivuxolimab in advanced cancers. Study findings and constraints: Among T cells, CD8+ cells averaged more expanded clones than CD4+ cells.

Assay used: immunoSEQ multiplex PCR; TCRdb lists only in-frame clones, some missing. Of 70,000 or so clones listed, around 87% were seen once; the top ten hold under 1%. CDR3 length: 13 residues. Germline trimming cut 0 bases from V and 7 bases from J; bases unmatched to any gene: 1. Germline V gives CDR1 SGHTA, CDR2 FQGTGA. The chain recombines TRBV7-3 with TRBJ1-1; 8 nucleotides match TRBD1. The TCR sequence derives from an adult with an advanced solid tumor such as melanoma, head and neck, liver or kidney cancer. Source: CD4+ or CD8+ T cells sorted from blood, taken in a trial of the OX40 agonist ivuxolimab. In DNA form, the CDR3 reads TGTGCCAGCAGCTTAACCGGGACAGGTGAAGCTTTCTTT. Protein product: CASSLTGTGEAFF. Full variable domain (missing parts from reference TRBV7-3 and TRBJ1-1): GAGVSQTPSNKVTEKGKYVELRCDPISGHTALYWYRQSLGQGPEFLIYFQGTGAADDSGLPNDRFFAVRPEGSVSTLKIQRTERGDSAVYLCASSLTGTGEAFFGQGTRLTVV.